These T cell receptor beta chains were read from a single sample in a study of CD8+ T cells in alopecia areata. Libraries were prepared by immunoSEQ multiplex PCR; TCRdb keeps only in-frame clonotypes and omits some of them. This table has some 200,000 clones, roughly three fifths appearing once. The sample was CD4+ T cells sorted from blood, taken at week 4, from a patient treated with tofacitinib. The receptors here all came from a human donor with alopecia areata. CDR3s include the opening cysteine and the closing phenylalanine or tryptophan. Each record gives: J gene, V gene, D gene, clone size, CDR3 protein, CDR3 DNA. A D gene is named only where the DNA matches it firmly. The listing skips clone size in some rows; elsewhere it reads once, few, many or a size class.

>TRBJ2-5|TRBV29-1|TRBD2|NA
CSVETSGARQETQYF
TGCAGCGTGGAGACTAGCGGGGCCCGGCAAGAGACCCAGTACTTC
>TRBJ1-4|TRBV7-7|NA|NA
CASSALGGSNEKLFF
TGTGCTAGCAGCGCCCTCGGGGGAAGCAATGAAAAACTGTTTTTT
>TRBJ2-5|TRBV28|NA|few
CASSFGGLETQYF
TGTGCCAGCAGTTTCGGAGGGTTAGAGACCCAGTACTTC
>TRBJ2-1|TRBV5-4|NA|NA
CASTLDRFGKIF
TGTGCCAGCACACTCGACAGGTTCGGGAAGATCTTC
>TRBJ1-5|TRBV5-1|NA|NA
CASSLEGVDQPQHF
TGCGCCAGCAGCTTGGAGGGAGTTGATCAGCCCCAGCATTTT
>TRBJ1-2|TRBV2|NA|NA
CASRGGYGYTF
TGTGCCAGCAGGGGCGGCTATGGCTACACCTTC
>TRBJ1-6|TRBV5-4|TRBD1|NA
CASSSRTGRHSPLHF
TGTGCCAGCAGCTCACGGACAGGGAGGCATTCACCCCTCCACTTT
>TRBJ2-5|TRBV29-1|NA|NA
CSVESSPKYF
TGCAGCGTTGAAAGCTCTCCAAAGTACTTC
>TRBJ2-1|TRBV2|TRBD2|NA
CASSERSGGGVSYNEQFF
TGTGCCAGCAGTGAAAGGTCGGGCGGGGGAGTCTCCTACAATGAGCAGTTCTTC
>TRBJ1-2|TRBV5-1|NA|few
CASSLSPDGRYGYTF
TGCGCCAGCAGCTTGAGTCCGGACGGGCGCTATGGCTACACCTTC
>TRBJ1-2|TRBV5-1|NA|NA
CASSLETSASGYTF
TGCGCCAGCAGCTTGGAGACTTCTGCTAGCGGCTACACCTTC
>TRBJ1-6|TRBV5-6|TRBD1|NA
CASSEYRGDNSPLHF
TGTGCCAGCAGTGAATACAGGGGGGATAATTCACCCCTCCACTTT
>TRBJ2-5|TRBV5-1|NA|few
CASSPIMGPGETQYF
TGCGCCAGCAGCCCTATTATGGGGCCCGGGGAGACCCAGTACTTC
>TRBJ1-4|TRBV19|TRBD1|NA
CASSLRGTATNEKLFF
TGTGCCAGTAGTCTCCGCGGGACAGCAACTAATGAAAAACTGTTTTTT
>TRBJ1-4|TRBV29-1|NA|NA
CSVAGTTREKLFF
TGCAGCGTAGCCGGGACTACTAGGGAAAAACTGTTTTTT
>TRBJ2-4|TRBV5-4|NA|few
CASSLEGRGQYF
TGTGCCAGCAGCTTGGAGGGACGGGGTCAGTACTTC
>TRBJ1-1|TRBV29-1|NA|few
CSVGGVNTEAFF
TGCAGCGTTGGAGGGGTGAACACTGAAGCTTTCTTT
>TRBJ1-2|TRBV30|NA|NA
CAWRGLAEVWYGYTF
TGTGCCTGGAGAGGGCTGGCTGAGGTTTGGTATGGCTACACCTTC
>TRBJ2-3|TRBV4-3|TRBD2|NA
CASSQDHLAGVGTDTQYF
TGCGCCAGCAGCCAAGATCATCTGGCGGGGGTGGGCACAGATACGCAGTATTTT
>TRBJ2-5|TRBV18|NA|NA
CASSYKETQYF
TGTGCCAGCTCGTACAAAGAGACCCAGTACTTC
>TRBJ2-7|TRBV5-4|TRBD1|NA
CASSSGQGGSYEQYF
TGTGCCAGCAGCTCTGGACAGGGTGGGAGTTACGAGCAGTACTTC
>TRBJ2-3|TRBV1|NA|NA
CTSSPNKTSGGTDTQYF
TGCACCAGCAGCCCGAATAAGACTAGCGGGGGCACAGATACGCAGTATTTT
>TRBJ1-1|TRBV7-2|NA|NA
CASSSQGNTEAFF
TGTGCCAGCAGCTCTCAGGGGAACACTGAAGCTTTCTTT
>TRBJ1-1|TRBV11-3|NA|NA
CASSPTNRENEAFF
TGTGCCAGCAGCCCTACCAACCGGGAAAATGAAGCTTTCTTT
>TRBJ1-2|TRBV6-5|NA|once
CASSRTSNYGYTF
TGTGCCAGCAGCCGGACGTCTAACTATGGCTACACCTTC
>TRBJ1-5|TRBV2|NA|NA
CASSEGLYQPQHF
TGTGCCAGCAGTGAAGGCCTCTATCAGCCCCAGCATTTT
>TRBJ2-1|TRBV5-1|TRBD2|NA
CASSLSGGYNEQFF
TGCGCCAGCAGCTTAAGCGGGGGGTACAATGAGCAGTTCTTC
>TRBJ1-2|TRBV29-1|NA|NA
CSVERRRISGENYGYTF
TGCAGCGTTGAAAGGAGGCGGATTTCGGGGGAAAACTATGGCTACACCTTC
>TRBJ2-1|TRBV30|NA|NA
CAWNGGGSYNEQFF
TGTGCCTGGAATGGGGGTGGCTCCTACAATGAGCAGTTCTTC
>TRBJ2-2|TRBV30|TRBD1|NA
CAWRAGQGGTVFF
TGTGCCTGGAGAGCGGGACAGGGGGGGACGGTGTTTTTT
>TRBJ1-5|TRBV5-1|TRBD1|NA
CASSLEGATHQPQHF
TGCGCCAGCAGCTTGGAGGGGGCGACCCATCAGCCCCAGCATTTT
>TRBJ2-7|TRBV2|TRBD1|NA
CASRPPRDRVREQYF
TGTGCCAGCAGACCACCGAGGGACAGGGTACGCGAGCAGTACTTC
>TRBJ2-1|TRBV21-1|NA|few
CASSKYKSGTYNEQFF
TGTGCCAGCAGCAAATACAAATCAGGAACCTACAATGAGCAGTTCTTC
>TRBJ1-2|TRBV30|NA|NA
CAWSYTTGYGYTF
TGTGCCTGGAGTTACACGACTGGATATGGCTACACCTTC
>TRBJ1-5|TRBV5-1|NA|NA
CASSSQGGGQPQHF
TGCGCCAGCAGCTCGCAGGGAGGGGGACAGCCCCAGCATTTT
>TRBJ1-1|TRBV6-5|NA|NA
CASSYSRGATNTEAFF
TGTGCCAGCAGTTATTCCCGAGGCGCAACCAACACTGAAGCTTTCTTT
>TRBJ1-5|TRBV20-1|NA|NA
CSAQGPVVLHF
TGCAGTGCCCAGGGACCCGTGGTGTTGCATTTT
>TRBJ1-5|TRBV29-1|NA|NA
CSALDGNQPQHF
TGCAGCGCCCTGGACGGTAATCAGCCCCAGCATTTT
>TRBJ2-7|TRBV28|NA|NA
CASSSRQHLLSYEQYF
TGTGCCAGCAGTTCCAGACAGCACCTCCTCTCCTACGAGCAGTACTTC
>TRBJ2-1|TRBV4-2|NA|NA
CASSQPGRGNEQFF
TGTGCCAGCAGCCAACCCGGGCGGGGAAATGAGCAGTTCTTC
>TRBJ2-3|TRBV2|NA|NA
CASSPLGEGRASTDTQYF
TGTGCCAGCAGCCCCTTGGGAGAAGGGAGAGCTAGCACAGATACGCAGTATTTT
>TRBJ2-2|TRBV28|NA|NA
CASLGQTRIGELFF
TGTGCCAGTCTGGGTCAAACGAGGATCGGGGAGCTGTTTTTT
>TRBJ2-1|TRBV29-1|NA|NA
CSGGGRGNEQFF
TGCAGCGGTGGTGGACGCGGCAATGAGCAGTTCTTC
>TRBJ2-2|TRBV25-1|NA|NA
CASRSDTGELFF
TGTGCCAGCAGGTCGGACACCGGGGAGCTGTTTTTT
>TRBJ2-5|TRBV4-1|TRBD1|NA
CASSPRTGAKTQYF
TGCGCCAGCAGCCCTCGGACAGGGGCGAAGACCCAGTACTTC
>TRBJ1-1|TRBV7-2|NA|few
CASSSQGRGNTEAFF
TGTGCCAGCAGCTCACAGGGAAGAGGGAACACTGAAGCTTTCTTT
>TRBJ1-6|TRBV29-1|TRBD1|NA
CSVVDREGSPLHF
TGCAGCGTTGTCGACAGGGAAGGCTCACCCCTCCACTTT
>TRBJ1-2|TRBV15|TRBD1|NA
CATSRAGGYGYTF
TGTGCCACCAGCAGGGCAGGGGGCTATGGCTACACCTTC